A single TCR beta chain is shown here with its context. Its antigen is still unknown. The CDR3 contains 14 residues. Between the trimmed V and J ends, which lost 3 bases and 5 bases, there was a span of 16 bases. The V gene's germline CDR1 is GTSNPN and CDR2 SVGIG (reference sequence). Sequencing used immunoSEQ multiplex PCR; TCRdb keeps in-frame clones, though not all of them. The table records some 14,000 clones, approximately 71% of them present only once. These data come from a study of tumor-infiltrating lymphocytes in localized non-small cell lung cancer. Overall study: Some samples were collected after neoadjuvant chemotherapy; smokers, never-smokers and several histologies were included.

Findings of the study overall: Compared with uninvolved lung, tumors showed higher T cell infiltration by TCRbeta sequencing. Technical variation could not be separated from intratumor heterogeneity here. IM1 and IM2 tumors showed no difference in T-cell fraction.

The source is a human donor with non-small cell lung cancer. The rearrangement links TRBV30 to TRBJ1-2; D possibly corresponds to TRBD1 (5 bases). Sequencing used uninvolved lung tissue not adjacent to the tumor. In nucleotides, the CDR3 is TGTGCCTGGAGCGCGGAGCTCGGGGGTTATGGCTACACCTTC. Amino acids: CAWSAELGGYGYTF.